What follows are 15 T cell receptor beta chains derived from one specimen sequenced in a study of T cell responses to AZD1222 COVID-19 vaccine. This table comes from immunoSEQ multiplex PCR, and its TCRdb copy is limited to in-frame clones, with some not included. Here the sample spans over 130,000 clones, about 92% being singletons. The sample here was peripheral blood, taken on day 0 of AZD1222 vaccination. Source of these receptors: an adult in good health.

The J gene is TRBJ2-5, the V gene TRBV7-2; the D gene could be TRBD1 or TRBD2 (5 bases each). V was trimmed by 1 base and J by 4 bases, leaving 13 bases between them. The V gene's germline CDR1 is SGHTA and CDR2 FQGNSA. The CDR3 is 15 amino acids. The CDR3 spells CASSLDGATSETQYF. The CDR3 nucleotides are TGTGCCAGCAGCTTAGACGGGGCAACCTCAGAGACCCAGTACTTC. The full variable domain, rest sourced from reference TRBV7-2 and TRBJ2-5, is GAGVSQSPSNKVTEKGKDVELRCDPISGHTALYWYRQSLGQGLEFLIYFQGNSAPDKSGLPSDRFSAERTGGSVSTLTIQRTQQEDSAVYLCASSLDGATSETQYFGPGTRLLVL.

The chain couples TRBV19 to TRBJ1-6, with no clear D. Germline V CDR1 and CDR2: LNHDA, SQIVND (reference sequence). The CDR3 spans 14 residues. V was trimmed by 3 bases and J by 5 bases, leaving 8 bases between them. CDR3 sequence: CASSISRDNSPLHF. CDR3 DNA: TGTGCCAGTAGTATTTCGCGGGATAATTCACCCCTCCACTTT. The whole variable domain, filled in from reference TRBV19 and TRBJ1-6, reads DGGITQSPKYLFRKEGQNVTLSCEQNLNHDAMYWYRQDPGQGLRLIYYSQIVNDFQKGDIAEGYSVSREKKESFPLTVTSAQKNPTAFYLCASSISRDNSPLHFGNGTRLTVT.

The rearrangement joins TRBV7-2 to TRBJ2-7; the match to TRBD1 covers 7 bases. The V gene's germline CDR1 is SGHTA and CDR2 FQGNSA. This CDR3 has 15 amino acids. V was clipped by 5 bases and J by 2 bases; unmatched bases: 9. CDR3: CASSPLAGGTYEQYF. CDR3 DNA: TGTGCCAGCAGCCCTCTTGCAGGGGGTACCTACGAGCAGTACTTC.

The chain joins TRBV5-6 to TRBJ1-3; 7 positions agree with TRBD1. V dropped 1 base and J dropped 2; count of bases not matched to a gene: 3. Germline CDR1 SGHDT, CDR2 YYEEEE. There are 15 residues in the CDR3. The CDR3 nucleotides read TGTGCCAGCAGCTTGATGGGGACAGCTGGAAACACCATATATTTT. Its translation: CASSLMGTAGNTIYF. Combining the CDR3 with reference TRBV5-6 and TRBJ1-3 gives the whole variable domain DAGVTQSPTHLIKTRGQQVTLRCSPKSGHDTVSWYQQALGQGPQFIFQYYEEEERQRGNFPDRFSGHQFPNYSSELNVNALLLGDSALYLCASSLMGTAGNTIYFGEGSWLTVV.

J is TRBJ1-1 and V is TRBV7-9; D unclear. Germline-derived CDR1 and CDR2 are SEHNR and FQNEAQ (reference sequence). This CDR3 comprises 14 residues. V was shortened by 4 bases and J by 2 bases, with 11 bases between the two germline ends. The CDR3 sequence is CASSYRLKNTEAFF. As DNA, the CDR3 is TGTGCCAGCAGCTACAGACTCAAAAACACTGAAGCTTTCTTT.

The chain is built from TRBV27 and TRBJ1-2; D gene uncertain. The CDR3 spans 14 residues. Germline V gives CDR1 MNHEY, CDR2 SMNVEV (reference sequence). Trimming pared 3 bases from V and 4 bases from J, leaving 12 bases between. The CDR3 DNA sequence: TGTGCCAGCAGTTTCTCACCGTACCCCTATGGCTACACCTTC. Translating gives CASSFSPYPYGYTF.

The chain joins TRBV11-3 to TRBJ2-3; the D gene is possibly TRBD1 (5 bases). V was trimmed by 4 bases and J by 2 bases, leaving 13 bases between them. CDR1 is SGHNT, CDR2 YENEEA, per germline. The CDR3 covers 15 residues. CDR3 sequence: CASSSVGATTDTQYF. The CDR3 bases are TGTGCCAGCAGCTCAGTTGGGGCGACCACAGATACGCAGTATTTT. The entire variable domain, with the rest obtained from reference TRBV11-3 and TRBJ2-3, is as follows: EAGVVQSPRYKIIEKKQPVAFWCNPISGHNTLYWYLQNLGQGPELLIRYENEEAVDDSQLPKDRFSAERLKGVDSTLKIQPAELGDSAVYLCASSSVGATTDTQYFGPGTRLTVL.

The V call is TRBV27, the J call TRBJ1-1; a possible D gene is TRBD1 (6 bases). The V gene's germline CDR1 is MNHEY and CDR2 SMNVEV (reference sequence). The V gene lost 6 bases and the J gene lost 3 bases, with 11 bases spanning the gap. The CDR3 spans 13 residues. The CDR3 coding sequence is TGTGCCAGCAGATCCGGGGGCTACACTGAAGCTTTCTTT. Translated: CASRSGGYTEAFF.

J is TRBJ1-2 and V is TRBV5-4, with 10 bases that match TRBD1. J was trimmed by 5 bases and V by 3 bases; bases with no gene match: 10. The CDR3 loop spans 16 amino acids. Germline CDR1 is SGHNT and CDR2 is YYREEE (reference sequence). The CDR3 nucleotides are TGTGCCAGCAGCTCGTACGGGACAGGGGTTCCGTATGGCTACACCTTC. As protein: CASSSYGTGVPYGYTF.

The V and J genes are TRBV2 and TRBJ2-4, with TRBD2 matching over 10 bases. Germline values: CDR1 SNHLY, CDR2 FYNNEI. The CDR3 is 12 residues long. V trimming: 4 bases; J trimming: 14 bases; junction bases outside the gene matches: 5. CDR3 nucleotide sequence: TGTGCCAGCAGTGCCTCCGGGACTAGCGAGTACTTC. Its protein product is CASSASGTSEYF.

This sequence joins TRBV6-5 and TRBJ1-1; 8 nucleotides agree with TRBD1. Per germline, CDR1 MNHEY and CDR2 SVGAGI. The V gene end was trimmed by 6 bases and the J gene end by 10 bases; junction bases not matched to a gene: 16. The CDR3 has 15 amino acids. The CDR3 DNA reads TGTGCCAGCAGCCTTGCTTCAGACAGGGGTGGTCGAGCTTTCTTT. Translating gives CASSLASDRGGRAFF.

The chain uses TRBV29-1 and TRBJ2-2, with TRBD2 matching over 8 bases. The germline CDR1 and CDR2 sequences are SQVTM and ANQGSEA. V was pared by 7 bases and J by 4 bases, with 5 bases of the junction left unmatched. The CDR3 loop spans 13 amino acids. CDR3 residues: CSAGLEFTGELFF. The CDR3 DNA reads TGCAGCGCGGGACTAGAGTTCACCGGGGAGCTGTTTTTT.

V gene TRBV4-3 combines with J gene TRBJ2-2, with 7 positions matching TRBD2. Trimming cost V 4 bases and J 8 bases; bases outside gene matches: 16. This CDR3 is 17 amino acids long. Germline CDR1 reads LGHNA; CDR2 reads YSLEER. CDR3 sequence (DNA): TGCGCCAGCAGCCCCTCTCCCAAGCGGGATACTTCTGGGGAGCTGTTTTTT. Amino acid sequence: CASSPSPKRDTSGELFF.

CDR3 amino acids: CASSPGTDYGYTF. In DNA form, the CDR3 reads TGTGCCAGCTCACCCGGGACAGACTATGGCTACACCTTC. The chain couples TRBV18 to TRBJ1-2; TRBD1 aligns across 7 bases. The germline V gene has CDR1 KGHSH and CDR2 LQKENI. V dropped 3 bases and J dropped 3; count of bases not matched to a gene: 1. This CDR3 is built from 13 residues.

The DNA for the CDR3 is TGCGCCAGCAGCCAAGATCGGCAGGTTTCGGTCTACACCTTC. Translation: CASSQDRQVSVYTF. This chain joins TRBV4-3 and TRBJ1-2; D is unresolved. Trimming removed 0 bases from V and 10 bases from J, with 15 bases in between. Germline values: CDR1 LGHNA, CDR2 YSLEER. The CDR3 is 14 residues long.